These 8 T cell receptor beta chains came from one sample sequenced in a study of blood T cell repertoires in COVID-19. Only in-frame clones appear in the TCRdb table, and some are missing; sequencing was by immunoSEQ multiplex PCR. Here the sample spans 250,000 to 350,000 clones, around 85% being singletons. Material: PBMCs or T cells enriched from blood (not recorded which). The receptor set was obtained from a woman aged 45 to 65 who had recovered from COVID-19.

The chain couples TRBV11-2 to TRBJ2-1, with no clear D. The V gene lost 2 bases and the J gene lost 1 base, with 6 bases spanning the gap. The germline CDR1 and CDR2 sequences are SGHAT and FQNNGV. The CDR3 spans 14 residues. The CDR3 protein is CASSLSSSYNEQFF. In DNA form, the CDR3 reads TGTGCCAGCAGCTTATCGAGTTCCTACAATGAGCAGTTCTTC.

The chain combines TRBV7-2 with TRBJ2-5; TRBD1 matches at 9 bases. The CDR3 covers 15 residues. Trimming cost V 5 bases and J 5 bases; bases outside gene matches: 9. Germline assignment: CDR1 SGHTA and CDR2 FQGNSA. The CDR3 loop is CASSKGGQGLETQYF. DNA for the CDR3: TGTGCCAGCAGCAAAGGGGGACAGGGACTGGAGACCCAGTACTTC.

This chain joins TRBV6-2 or TRBV6-3 and TRBJ1-6; D is possibly TRBD1 (5 bases). There are 14 residues in the CDR3. The V end was cut by 5 bases, the J end by 6 bases, with 11 bases between. Germline CDR1 MNHEY, CDR2 SVGEGT. The DNA for the CDR3 is TGTGCCAGCAGTACGACCGGGGGTAATTCACCCCTCCACTTT. Its protein is CASSTTGGNSPLHF.

In this sample, this clone turned up a few times. This chain uses TRBV6-2 or TRBV6-3 with TRBJ1-5; D ambiguous. V was pared by 0 bases and J by 4 bases, with 7 bases between. Germline V gives CDR1 MNHEY, CDR2 SVGEGT. The length of the CDR3 is 14 residues. The CDR3 DNA reads TGTGCCAGCAGTTACTCGGACTTAAATCAGCCCCAGCATTTT. Protein: CASSYSDLNQPQHF.

The rearrangement uses TRBV18 and TRBJ2-3; 8 nucleotides align to TRBD2. The CDR3 runs to 16 residues. Trimming removed 1 base from V and 6 bases from J; junction bases left unmatched: 9. CDR1 and CDR2 from the germline V gene are KGHSH and LQKENI. CDR3 coding DNA: TGTGCCAGCTCACCACTGGGCGGGGGGCCCCTCGATACGCAGTATTTT. Its protein product is CASSPLGGGPLDTQYF.

The chain carries TRBV6-2 or TRBV6-3 and TRBJ2-1; possible D gene TRBD1, 5 bases. The CDR3 is 18 amino acids. Trimming pared 2 bases from V and 1 base from J, leaving 18 bases between. Germline values: CDR1 MNHEY, CDR2 SVGEGT. CDR3 in DNA: TGTGCCAGCAGTTACCAGATGCAGGGCCCTAGGTCCTACAATGAGCAGTTCTTC. Translating gives CASSYQMQGPRSYNEQFF.

The rearrangement uses TRBV5-1 and TRBJ1-1; 10 bases agree with TRBD1. CDR1 and CDR2 (germline): SGHRS, YFSETQ. CDR3 length: 18 residues. The trim removed 0 bases at V and 4 bases at J, leaving 12 bases unmatched. The CDR3 protein is CASSLGDRGAGGGTEAFF. The CDR3 DNA is TGCGCCAGCAGCTTGGGGGACAGGGGAGCCGGTGGGGGCACTGAAGCTTTCTTT.

This rearrangement joins TRBV28 to TRBJ1-5; D not certain. The V gene's germline CDR1 is MDHEN and CDR2 SYDVKM. The V end lost 8 bases, the J end lost 2 bases, and 7 bases lay between the germline ends. This CDR3 has 12 amino acids. CDR3 bases: TGTGCCAGCCTGGCAGGCAATCAGCCCCAGCATTTT. Translation: CASLAGNQPQHF.